This T cell receptor (beta chain) was sequenced during a study of T cell changes during pregnancy in multiple sclerosis. The CDR3 totals 16 residues. Trimming took off 2 bases at V and 4 bases at J, with 16 bases between the two ends. From germline, CDR1 is MNHNS and CDR2 SASEGT. Profiled with immunoSEQ multiplex PCR; TCRdb holds only in-frame clones, not every one. The data hold about 20,000 clones, with around 87% observed a single time. This TCR came from a female donor in good health, enrolled as a control in a pregnancy study. Source: CD8+ T cells from peripheral blood mononuclear cells, taken in the third trimester of pregnancy. The genes are TRBV6-1 and TRBJ2-3, with TRBD2 as a possible D gene (6 bases). CDR3 coding DNA: TGTGCCAGCAGTGAACGGGCCGGGAGCGGCGCAGATACGCAGTATTTT. Translation gives CASSERAGSGADTQYF.